This is a list of T cell receptor beta chains from one sample in a study of Ad26.COV2.S vaccination and SARS-CoV-2 variants. TCRdb keeps only in-frame clones here, not all; method: immunoSEQ multiplex PCR. The data contain over 110,000 clones, approximately 90% of them seen just once; the ten biggest clones take up around 5%. Sequencing was performed on peripheral blood, taken after recovery from COVID-19. Receptors originate from a human donor who had recovered from COVID-19. The CDR3 runs from the conserved cysteine through the conserved F or W. The D gene is left open where the match is weak. Part of the rows lack a size; the others show once, few, many or a class for expanded clones.

TGTGCCTGGAGTGTAGATAGTTCCTACGAGCAGTACTTC CAWSVDSSYEQYF TRBJ2-7 TRBV30 . .
TGTGCCAGCAAGCAGGGGGCAAATGAAAAACTGTTTTTT CASKQGANEKLFF TRBJ1-4 TRBV6-5 . TRBD1
TGTGCCAGCAGCGTAGATTCCAGGAACACTGAAGCTTTCTTT CASSVDSRNTEAFF TRBJ1-1 TRBV9 . .
TGTGCCAGCAGTACAACCGGGACCCAGTACTTC CASSTTGTQYF TRBJ2-5 TRBV6-1 . .
TGTGCCAGTAGTGCTGACAGTATCTCGCTCCTTAGCAATCAGCCCCAGCATTTT CASSADSISLLSNQPQHF TRBJ1-5 TRBV19 . .
TGCGCCAGCAGCTTGGAACTAGCGGGGGGGCGCGAGCAGTTCTTC CASSLELAGGREQFF TRBJ2-1 TRBV5-1 . TRBD2
TGTGCCAGCAGCACAGAAGGAGGGCGTCACTTC CASSTEGGRHF TRBJ2-5 TRBV5-8 . .
TGTGCCAGTAGTCTAGTCTTGGGGGATGGCTACACCTTC CASSLVLGDGYTF TRBJ1-2 TRBV19 . .
TGCGCCAGCAGCCTCTTGACTAGCGGGAGCACCGGGGAGCTGTTTTTT CASSLLTSGSTGELFF TRBJ2-2 TRBV4-1 . TRBD2
TGTGCCAGCAGTTGGGATTCGAGCTCTGGGGCCAACGTCCTGACTTTC CASSWDSSSGANVLTF TRBJ2-6 TRBV6-2/TRBV6-3 . .
TGTGCCAGTAGTATATGGGGACAGGCGTACGAGCAGTACTTC CASSIWGQAYEQYF TRBJ2-7 TRBV19 . TRBD1
TGTGCCAGCAGCTCCCGGGACAGGAGTCCTAATGAGCAGTTCTTC CASSSRDRSPNEQFF TRBJ2-1 TRBV5-4 once TRBD1
TGTGCCAGCAGCCAACAGGGGATGTTTGGGGAGCAGTACTTC CASSQQGMFGEQYF TRBJ2-7 TRBV5-5 once TRBD1
TGTGCCAGCAGTCGAGACAGGGCCTATGGCTACACCTTC CASSRDRAYGYTF TRBJ1-2 TRBV6-5 . TRBD1
TGCGCCAGCAGCTCGACTAGCGGGGCTATCACAGATACGCAGTATTTT CASSSTSGAITDTQYF TRBJ2-3 TRBV5-1 . TRBD2
TGCAGCGTCCAGGCAGTCTATAATTCACCCCTCCACTTT CSVQAVYNSPLHF TRBJ1-6 TRBV29-1 . .
TGTGCCAGCAGCCTACCCCGGGACAACCAAGGGGGTAAAAATGAAAAACTGTTTTTT CASSLPRDNQGGKNEKLFF TRBJ1-4 TRBV7-8 . .
TGTGCCAGTAGTATCGATGGGGCAACTGAAGCTTTCTTT CASSIDGATEAFF TRBJ1-1 TRBV19 . .
TGTGCCAGCAGCTTAGAAGGGGCAGATACGCAGTATTTT CASSLEGADTQYF TRBJ2-3 TRBV11-3 . .
TGTGCCAGTACCTCGACAGCCAGGGGCACTGAAGCTTTCTTT CASTSTARGTEAFF TRBJ1-1 TRBV19 . .
TGCGCCAGCAGCCTCCGGAGCGGGGGTGAAGCTTTCTTT CASSLRSGGEAFF TRBJ1-1 TRBV4-3 . .
TGCGCCAGCAGCTTGGGTGCGGGGTCCACCGGGGAGCTGTTTTTT CASSLGAGSTGELFF TRBJ2-2 TRBV5-1 . .
TGTGCCAGCAGCTCCGCCAGGGAGGGCAACTATGGCTACACCTTC CASSSAREGNYGYTF TRBJ1-2 TRBV28 . .
TGTGCCAGCTCAACATACAGGGGCGAGCAGTACTTC CASSTYRGEQYF TRBJ2-7 TRBV18 . TRBD1
TGTGCCAGCAGCCAAGGGGGTCCCCCTCAGCCCCAGCATTTT CASSQGGPPQPQHF TRBJ1-5 TRBV14 few .
TGCGCCAGCAGCCAAGATGGGGGTCCTGGGGCCAACGTCCTGACTTTC CASSQDGGPGANVLTF TRBJ2-6 TRBV4-3 . .
TGTGCCAGCAGCCCCTTCCAGGGTGCCGACTTTGAAGCTTTCTTT CASSPFQGADFEAFF TRBJ1-1 TRBV27 . .
TGTGCCAGCAGCTTCGAGGGGGCGATTGATGGCTACACCTTC CASSFEGAIDGYTF TRBJ1-2 TRBV7-9 . TRBD1
TGCGCCAGCAGCCAGGGAGGGGGCAATTCACCCCTCCACTTT CASSQGGGNSPLHF TRBJ1-6 TRBV5-1 . TRBD1
TGTGCCACCAGCAGAGATCGTGGTCGGTCACCCCTCCACTTT CATSRDRGRSPLHF TRBJ1-6 TRBV15 once .
TGTGCCAGCAGTTCCCCTCACAGGGGTGGCTATGGCTACACCTTC CASSSPHRGGYGYTF TRBJ1-2 TRBV28 . TRBD1
TGTGCCAGTAGTTCGACAGGGTTCTACGAGCAGTACTTC CASSSTGFYEQYF TRBJ2-7 TRBV19 . TRBD1
TGTGCCAGCAGTTACTTAATAGGGGGGGTTTCCTACGAGCAGTACTTC CASSYLIGGVSYEQYF TRBJ2-7 TRBV6-5 . .
TGCGCCAGCAGCTCAGGGTTGGATACGCAGTATTTT CASSSGLDTQYF TRBJ2-3 TRBV5-1 once .
TGTGCCAGCAACGCAGGACCGGTTGGCTACACCTTC CASNAGPVGYTF TRBJ1-2 TRBV7-9 . .
TGTGCCAGCAGCCCGACAGGGTGGGACACTGAAGCTTTCTTT CASSPTGWDTEAFF TRBJ1-1 TRBV7-6 few TRBD1
TGTGCCAGCAAAGGGTATCCAACTAATGAAAAACTGTTTTTT CASKGYPTNEKLFF TRBJ1-4 TRBV6-6 . .
TGTGCCAGCAGCGTAGCACCCAGACAGGGAGCTAACTATGGCTACACCTTC CASSVAPRQGANYGYTF TRBJ1-2 TRBV9 . TRBD1
TGTGCCAGCAGTTACTCGTATCCGGGGGACACTGAAGCTTTCTTT CASSYSYPGDTEAFF TRBJ1-1 TRBV6-6 . .
TGCGCCAGCAGCTTGAGGTCTAGCGGGGGAGACGAGCAGTACTTC CASSLRSSGGDEQYF TRBJ2-7 TRBV5-1 . TRBD2